What follows are 11 T cell receptor beta chains derived from one specimen sequenced in a study of T cells in Graves' hyperthyroidism and ophthalmopathy. Amplification yielded TCR beta CDR3 regions, with RNA transcripts as the source. The HTBI primer set was used in a first-round RT-PCR of the TCR CDR3. TCRdb passed the multiplex PCR reads through MiXCR, listing each CDR3 protein once. The sample includes 600,000 to 850,000 distinct CDR3 sequences, around a sixth seen only once; the top ten take 16%. What was sequenced was blood. These receptors came from a woman between 45 and 65 years old with Graves' hyperthyroidism that later progressed to Graves' ophthalmopathy.

This clonotype has just a few counts. J is TRBJ1-1 and V is TRBV9, with TRBD1 identical over 7 bases. Germline CDR1 and CDR2: SGDLS and YYNGEE. The length of the CDR3 is 15 residues. Trimming at V came to 5 bases and at J to 4 bases, leaving 11 bases not matched to a gene. The CDR3 loop reads CASSAEGAYSTEAFF. CDR3 DNA: TGTGCCAGCAGTGCCGAGGGGGCGTATAGCACTGAAGCTTTCTTT.

This clonotype appeared many times. V and J are TRBV7-2 and TRBJ2-1; D unresolved. V dropped 2 bases and J dropped 4 bases, with 6 bases sitting between them. Germline loops: CDR1 SGHTA, CDR2 FQGNSA. The CDR3 length is 13 residues. The CDR3 region is CASSLFGYNEQFF. Here the CDR3 DNA reads TGTGCCAGCAGCTTATTTGGGTACAATGAGCAGTTCTTC.

In this sample, this clonotype turned up many times. This chain connects TRBV18 to TRBJ1-1; 8 nucleotides agree with TRBD1. The CDR3 has 12 amino acids. Looked up from germline, CDR1 is KGHSH and CDR2 is LQKENI. Germline trimming cut 8 bases from V and 4 bases from J; bases unmatched to any gene: 3. The CDR3 spells CASKGQGTEAFF. For the CDR3, the DNA is TGTGCCAGCAAAGGACAGGGCACTGAAGCTTTCTTT.

V is TRBV5-1 and J is TRBJ2-7; 14 bases map to TRBD2. Germline V gene sequence: CDR1 SGHRS, CDR2 YFSETQ. The CDR3 spans 18 residues. J was trimmed by 1 base and V by 3 bases; bases with no gene match: 9. CDR3 in amino acids: CASSWAGTSGGSSYEQYF. The CDR3 DNA reads as TGCGCCAGCAGCTGGGCCGGGACTAGCGGGGGCTCGTCCTACGAGCAGTACTTC.

This clonotype has only one observation. This chain uses TRBV28 with TRBJ2-7; 9 bases align to TRBD1. This CDR3 spans 16 amino acids. V lost 5 bases and J lost 6; bases outside the gene matches: 14. Germline lookup yields CDR1 MDHEN and CDR2 SYDVKM. The CDR3 region has the DNA TGTGCCAGCAGTCTTTTACCCGGGACAGGGCCGCTCGAGCAGTACTTC. Translating gives CASSLLPGTGPLEQYF.

At least ten counts were recorded for this clonotype. The gene calls are TRBV20-1 and TRBJ1-2; 7 bases fit TRBD1. V lost 6 bases and J lost 8; bases outside the gene matches: 15. The germline V gene encodes CDR1 DFQATT and CDR2 SNEGSKA (reference sequence). The CDR3 runs to 14 residues. DNA of the CDR3: TGCAGTGCCCTTTCACAGGGACAGAGAAGAGGCTACACCTTC. It codes for CSALSQGQRRGYTF.

Only a few counts were recorded for this clonotype. The rearrangement uses TRBV27 and TRBJ1-1; no reliable D call. The CDR3 is 13 residues long. Trimming shortened V by 5 bases and J by 11 bases, and 18 bases separated the two germline ends. CDR1 is MNHEY, CDR2 SMNVEV, per germline (reference sequence). Here the CDR3 reads CASSPRGQARAFF. The CDR3 bases are TGTGCCAGCAGTCCGAGAGGCCAAGCGAGGGCTTTCTTT.

The table lists this clonotype with many counts. The chain has TRBV18 and TRBJ2-3; D is ambiguous. The CDR3 is 14 residues long. Germline V gives CDR1 KGHSH, CDR2 LQKENI. Trimming left V 6 bases short and J 2 bases short, with 12 bases between. The DNA of the CDR3 is TGTGCCAGCTCGGATTGGCAGAACACAGATACGCAGTATTTT. The encoded protein is CASSDWQNTDTQYF.

This clonotype occurred once. The DNA for the CDR3 is TGTGCCAGTAGTACACAACGGGACTCACTGGGAAATCAGCCCCAGCATTTT. Residues: CASSTQRDSLGNQPQHF. V gene TRBV19 combines with J gene TRBJ1-5; D possibly corresponds to TRBD1 (5 bases). This CDR3 has 17 amino acids. The germline V and J ends were trimmed by 4 bases and 4 bases, with 20 bases remaining between them. Germline values: CDR1 LNHDA, CDR2 SQIVND (reference sequence).

DNA of the CDR3: TGTGCTAGTGGTTTTACTAGCGCAGATACGCAGTATTTT. Encoded protein: CASGFTSADTQYF. J is TRBJ2-3 and V is TRBV12-5; 7 positions match TRBD2. V dropped 3 bases and J dropped 4; count of bases not matched to a gene: 1. The CDR3 runs 13 residues. Germline V CDR1 and CDR2: LGHNT, FRNRAP.

The chain combines TRBV4-1 with TRBJ2-1; D is perhaps TRBD1 (5 bases). Trimming took off 2 bases at V and 8 bases at J, with 16 bases between the two ends. The V gene's germline CDR1 is MGHRA and CDR2 YSYEKL. CDR3 length: 15 residues. As DNA, the CDR3 is TGCGCCAGCAGCCAATGGGGCCCAGCTCCCGATGAGCAGTTCTTC. This translates into CASSQWGPAPDEQFF.